What follows are 15 T cell receptor beta chains derived from one specimen sequenced in a study of sequential checkpoint blockade in melanoma (dated by TCRdb to between 2018 and 2021). Library creation used the immunoSEQ multiplex PCR assay. This immuneACCESS table, as held by TCRdb, lists in-frame sequences with V and J called but not all clones. Of the missing ones, under half trace to an unresolved V gene in checked studies; the others have no known cause. For this sample there are about 32,000 clones; roughly 84% appear just once. The ten most abundant clones make up more than 15% of the sample. The treatment or condition tag for this specimen amounts to: randomized to nivolumab then ipilimumab (arm A) or the reverse (arm B). Here the sequenced sample was CD8+ T cells sorted from blood (inferred from file names), taken from a patient given nivolumab and ipilimumab in sequence. The receptors shown here come from a human donor with melanoma.

This clone was observed once. The chain is built from TRBV5-6 and TRBJ2-1; 11 nucleotides align to TRBD2. The ends lost 2 bases at V and 6 bases at J; junction bases unmatched: 4. The CDR3 length is 15 residues. The germline gives CDR1 SGHDT, CDR2 YYEEEE. The CDR3 DNA is TGTGCCAGCAGCTTATCTAGCGGGAGGTTCAATGAGCAGTTCTTC. It encodes CASSLSSGRFNEQFF.

V gene TRBV28 combines with J gene TRBJ2-7; 7 bases line up with TRBD1. Germline-derived CDR1 and CDR2 are MDHEN and SYDVKM. CDR3 length equals 12 residues. J gave up 5 bases and V 6 bases, and 4 bases lay outside the gene matches. The CDR3 spells CASSDRVDEQYF. As DNA, the CDR3 is TGTGCCAGCAGCGACAGGGTCGACGAGCAGTACTTC.

As to this clone: The junction departs from the called germline gene at one end, perhaps through a read error. The gene calls are TRBV19 and TRBJ1-6, with no clear D. Germline lookup yields CDR1 LNHDA and CDR2 SQIVND (reference sequence). The CDR3 totals 15 residues. This CDR3 reads CTSSIVLLADSPLHF. The DNA for the CDR3 is TGTACCAGTAGTATAGTCCTGCTAGCGGATTCACCCCTCCACTTT.

The V and J genes are TRBV7-3 and TRBJ2-1, with 16 bases matching TRBD2. Germline V CDR1 and CDR2: SGHTA, FQGTGA. The CDR3 totals 16 residues. The junction had 8 bases not matched to a gene; V was cut back by 5 bases and J by 10 bases. The CDR3 DNA follows: TGTGCCAGCAGCCCGGGGACTAGCGGGAGGGCCTGGGAGCAGTTCTTC. It encodes CASSPGTSGRAWEQFF.

For the CDR3, the DNA is TGTGCCAGCAGGGCCGGGACTGCTTATTCACCCCTCCACTTT. Its protein product is CASRAGTAYSPLHF. V gene TRBV6-5 combines with J gene TRBJ1-6; D is possibly TRBD1 (5 bases). V lost 6 bases, J lost 8 bases, and 14 bases lay in between. The germline gives CDR1 MNHEY, CDR2 SVGAGI. This CDR3 is 14 amino acids long.

The V and J genes are TRBV29-1 and TRBJ2-3; 9 nucleotides line up with TRBD2. This CDR3 is built from 14 residues. Germline values: CDR1 SQVTM, CDR2 ANQGSEA. The ends lost 7 bases at V and 4 bases at J; junction bases unmatched: 9. The CDR3 reads CSGLIAGEADTQYF. In nucleotides, the CDR3 is TGCAGCGGGCTAATAGCGGGAGAGGCAGATACGCAGTATTTT.

The rearrangement uses TRBV13 and TRBJ2-1, with 14 bases fitting TRBD2. Germline assignment: CDR1 PRHDT and CDR2 FYEKMQ (reference sequence). The CDR3 is made up of 16 amino acids. Trimming removed 5 bases from V and 8 bases from J; junction bases left unmatched: 8. CDR3 DNA: TGTGCCAGCAGCGAAGGACTAGCGGGGGGCTGGGATGAGCAGTTCTTC. It is translated as CASSEGLAGGWDEQFF.

CDR3 nucleotide sequence: TGTGCCAGCAGTTACACGCGGCGACCCCTCCACTTT. Protein sequence: CASSYTRRPLHF. The gene calls are TRBV6-5 and TRBJ1-6; no reliable D call. The CDR3 is made up of 12 amino acids. V lost 2 bases and J 12 bases, leaving 8 bases between the germline ends. Germline values: CDR1 MNHEY, CDR2 SVGAGI.

The chain carries TRBV28 and TRBJ2-3; the match to TRBD2 covers 9 bases. Germline V gene sequence: CDR1 MDHEN, CDR2 SYDVKM. The V and J ends lost 1 base and 7 bases, in that order; junction bases with no gene match: 6. The CDR3 consists of 15 residues. CDR3 DNA sequence: TGTGCCAGCAGTTTATCCGGCGGGGGGGTCTATACGCAGTATTTT. This gives the protein CASSLSGGGVYTQYF.

The chain is built from TRBV7-8 and TRBJ1-1; TRBD1 matches 7 bases. The V and J ends lost 3 bases and 10 bases, in that order; junction bases with no gene match: 20. Germline V lookup: CDR1 SGHVS, CDR2 FQNEAQ. This CDR3 region has 17 residues. The CDR3 nucleotides are TGTGCCAGCAGCTTGGCCCTCTACAGGGGTGTGTACGCGAGAGCTTTCTTT. Protein product: CASSLALYRGVYARAFF.

The CDR3 loop is CASSLDRGPSPLHF. The CDR3 bases are TGTGCCAGCAGCTTGGACAGGGGGCCTTCACCCCTCCACTTT. V usage is TRBV5-4 and J usage is TRBJ1-6; 9 nucleotides match TRBD1. Unmatched junction bases numbered 1, after V lost 0 bases and J lost 9 bases. The CDR3 consists of 14 residues. Germline V gene sequence: CDR1 SGHNT, CDR2 YYREEE (reference sequence).

J is TRBJ1-2 and V is TRBV5-4, with D possibly TRBD1 on 6 matching bases. Germline V gene data show CDR1 as SGHNT and CDR2 as YYREEE (reference sequence). The V end was cut by 4 bases, the J end by 5 bases, with 18 bases between. The CDR3 loop spans 15 amino acids. CDR3 nucleotide sequence: TGTGCCAGCAGCCCTCTTACACGAGGGGGTTATGGCTACACCTTC. It yields the protein CASSPLTRGGYGYTF.

The rearrangement joins TRBV7-3 to TRBJ2-1; D is possibly TRBD2 (6 bases). The CDR3 covers 15 residues. V was shortened by 5 bases and J by 4 bases, with 15 bases between the two germline ends. CDR1 SGHTA and CDR2 FQGTGA come from the germline V gene. The CDR3 spells CASSQGASVYNEQFF. The CDR3 coding sequence is TGTGCCAGCAGCCAAGGGGCTAGCGTTTACAATGAGCAGTTCTTC.

The chain combines TRBV28 with TRBJ2-5, with 10 bases lining up with TRBD1. There are 20 residues in the CDR3. V lost 5 bases, J lost 1 base, and 19 bases stayed unmatched. Germline CDR1 MDHEN, CDR2 SYDVKM. Here the CDR3 reads CASSLRQGAWTNVPQETQYF. The DNA for the CDR3 is TGTGCCAGCAGTCTTAGACAGGGGGCCTGGACTAATGTACCCCAAGAGACCCAGTACTTC.

The V call is TRBV4-1, the J call TRBJ2-2, with D perhaps matching TRBD1 (6 bases). V lost 0 bases, J lost 1 base, and 18 bases lay in between. CDR1 and CDR2 (germline): MGHRA, YSYEKL. The CDR3 covers 19 residues. The CDR3 DNA reads as TGCGCCAGCAGCCAAGATAGGGTGTCGGGACAAAGGAACACCGGGGAGCTGTTTTTT. Encoded protein: CASSQDRVSGQRNTGELFF.